A single sample is the source of the 16 T cell receptor beta chains below, sequenced in a study of T cell repertoires in cytomegalovirus infection. TCRdb re-analysed the reads in MiXCR, keeping a single row per CDR3 protein. The data hold 250,000 to 350,000 distinct CDR3 sequences, with roughly a quarter observed a single time. The sample comprised PBMCs. The receptors derive from a human donor in good health (CMV status not recorded). Some clones in this sample may be carry-over from other donors' samples.

The rearrangement uses TRBV19 and TRBJ2-2; a weak D match, TRBD1 (6 bases). The CDR3 has 16 residues. The germline CDR1 and CDR2 sequences are LNHDA and SQIVND (reference sequence). Trimming took off 6 bases at V and 6 bases at J, with 20 bases between the two ends. CDR3 region: CASSKTRDIKAGELFF. In DNA, the CDR3 is TGTGCCAGTAGCAAAACCCGGGACATCAAGGCCGGGGAGCTGTTTTTT.

The CDR3: CAGRGPTGDNSPLHF. The CDR3 DNA reads as TGTGCCGGGAGGGGACCCACCGGCGATAATTCACCCCTCCACTTT. The chain combines TRBV6-6 with TRBJ1-6; D is perhaps TRBD1 (5 bases). Germline V lookup: CDR1 MNHNY, CDR2 SVGAGI (reference sequence). The CDR3 runs to 15 residues. The germline V and J ends were trimmed by 11 bases and 5 bases, with 19 bases remaining between them.

A few counts support this clonotype. This chain uses TRBV28 with TRBJ1-2, with D possibly being TRBD1 (5 bases). The V gene lost 5 bases and the J gene lost 6 bases, with 19 bases spanning the gap. CDR3 length: 15 residues. Per germline, CDR1 MDHEN and CDR2 SYDVKM. CDR3 DNA sequence: TGTGCCAGCAGTGAGCCGGGACCAACACGGAATGGCTACACCTTC. Translating gives CASSEPGPTRNGYTF.

There are a few counts of this clonotype. The chain combines TRBV9 with TRBJ2-3; 7 positions agree with TRBD2. Germline V gene sequence: CDR1 SGDLS, CDR2 YYNGEE. This CDR3 has 14 amino acids. V lost 0 bases to trimming and J lost 3 bases; unmatched junction nucleotides: 1. The CDR3 sequence is CASSVVGGTDTQYF. The CDR3 DNA is TGTGCCAGCAGCGTAGTCGGGGGGACAGATACGCAGTATTTT.

The J gene is TRBJ2-2, the V gene TRBV19; D is uncertain. The CDR3 is 14 amino acids. Germline CDR1 and CDR2: LNHDA and SQIVND (reference sequence). V was pared by 6 bases and J by 0 bases, with 8 bases between. The CDR3 loop is CASRRVANTGELFF. The CDR3, as DNA: TGTGCCAGTAGAAGGGTAGCGAACACCGGGGAGCTGTTTTTT.

This clonotype was found many times. The gene calls are TRBV11-2 and TRBJ2-3, with 11 nucleotides matching TRBD2. V lost 6 bases, J lost 6 bases, and 8 bases stayed unmatched. The germline V gene has CDR1 SGHAT and CDR2 FQNNGV. This CDR3 spans 15 amino acids. CDR3 protein: CASRLTSGRGDTQYF. The CDR3 region has the DNA TGTGCCAGCAGGCTCACTAGCGGGAGAGGCGATACGCAGTATTTT.

V gene TRBV11-2 combines with J gene TRBJ2-3; 7 bases map to TRBD1. Trimming at V came to 5 bases and at J to 2 bases, leaving 7 bases not matched to a gene. The CDR3 extends over 15 amino acids. The V gene's germline CDR1 is SGHAT and CDR2 FQNNGV. The CDR3 sequence: CASSDDRDPTDTQYF. DNA of the CDR3: TGTGCCAGCAGCGATGACAGGGACCCCACAGATACGCAGTATTTT.

This clonotype was seen ten or more times. The V gene is TRBV7-8, the J gene TRBJ2-7; D unclear. The CDR3 loop spans 14 amino acids. V lost 1 base and J lost 1, with 8 bases in between. The germline gives CDR1 SGHVS, CDR2 FQNEAQ. CDR3 DNA: TGTGCCAGCAGCTTAGTTTCCGGATCCTACGAGCAGTACGTC. The encoded protein is CASSLVSGSYEQYV.

This clonotype was detected a few times. The V call is TRBV5-5, the J call TRBJ1-1, with 7 nucleotides matching TRBD1. This CDR3 spans 14 amino acids. The V gene end was trimmed by 0 bases and the J gene end by 11 bases; junction bases not matched to a gene: 10. CDR1 is SGHKS and CDR2 is YYEKEE in the germline V gene (reference sequence). CDR3 DNA sequence: TGTGCCAGCAGCTTGGAGCAGGGGGGTTTAAGTGCTTTCTTT. It specifies CASSLEQGGLSAFF.

This sequence joins TRBV7-2 and TRBJ1-2; D remains ambiguous. Per the germline V gene, CDR1 is SGHTA and CDR2 is FQGNSA. Trimming pared 4 bases from V and 1 base from J, leaving 4 bases between. The CDR3 runs 12 residues. In DNA form, the CDR3 reads TGTGCCAGCAGCTGGCGTAACTATGGCTACACCTTC. It is translated as CASSWRNYGYTF.

In this sample, this clonotype turned up many times. J is TRBJ1-1 and V is TRBV27; D not resolved. The V end was cut by 5 bases, the J end by 4 bases, with 8 bases between. The CDR3 runs 12 residues. CDR1 and CDR2 (germline): MNHEY, SMNVEV (reference sequence). The CDR3 region is CASSPRGTEAFF. The CDR3, as DNA: TGTGCCAGCAGTCCCCGGGGCACTGAAGCTTTCTTT.

This clonotype has only a few counts. CDR3 loop: CATSRKGAQPKNIQYF. CDR3 DNA sequence: TGTGCCACCAGCAGGAAAGGGGCTCAACCCAAAAACATTCAGTACTTC. The J gene is TRBJ2-4, the V gene TRBV15; TRBD1 might be the D (5 bases). CDR1 is LNHNV, CDR2 YYDKDF, per germline (reference sequence). There are 16 residues in the CDR3. V gave up 3 bases and J gave up 2 bases, with 14 bases separating them.

This clonotype was seen only a few times. The chain uses TRBV19 and TRBJ2-6, with D maybe TRBD1 (6 bases). Trimming removed 5 bases at V and 0 bases at J, with 20 bases between. The CDR3 is 19 amino acids. Germline V gene lookup returns CDR1 LNHDA and CDR2 SQIVND (reference sequence). The CDR3 sequence: CASSPYAGTFLSGANVLTF. CDR3 nucleotides: TGTGCCAGTAGTCCCTACGCCGGGACATTCCTCTCTGGGGCCAACGTCCTGACTTTC.

Ten or more counts support this clonotype. The chain couples TRBV7-2 to TRBJ1-5; 8 nucleotides align to TRBD1. CDR1 SGHTA and CDR2 FQGNSA come from the germline V gene. The CDR3 runs to 15 residues. V lost 1 base to trimming and J lost 3 bases; unmatched junction nucleotides: 2. For the CDR3, the DNA is TGTGCCAGCAGCTTAGTGGGACAGGTCAATCAGCCCCAGCATTTT. Amino acids: CASSLVGQVNQPQHF.

The genes are TRBV12-3 or TRBV12-4 and TRBJ2-5; D gene unclear. Trimming took 6 bases from V and 6 from J, leaving 17 bases between them. The CDR3 covers 14 residues. In DNA form, the CDR3 reads TGTGCCAGCAGCTTCCTAGGGTCGCCCAAGACCCAGTACTTC. Translation gives CASSFLGSPKTQYF.

V usage is TRBV28 and J usage is TRBJ2-6, with D perhaps matching TRBD1 (6 bases). V lost 7 bases and J lost 0, with 10 bases in between. The CDR3 runs to 15 residues. The germline V gene has CDR1 MDHEN and CDR2 SYDVKM. CDR3: CASNARGSGANVLTF. The CDR3 DNA reads TGTGCCAGCAACGCCAGGGGCTCTGGGGCCAACGTCCTGACTTTC.